This T cell receptor beta chain was sequenced in a study of cytomegalovirus exposure and HLA in healthy donors. At the level of the study: Genetic ancestry analysis placed 81% of the approximately 400 donors that were genotyped in the Caucasian-associated cluster. General study results and limits: Prediction of most subjects' HLA-A and HLA-B alleles by TCR beta sequences was reportedly accurate. Across all donors, roughly uniform sequencing depth was an assumption of the presence/absence analyses. Being indistinguishable, some V segments were excluded, TRBV6-2 and TRBV6-3 among them.

Trimming removed 7 bases from V and 5 bases from J; junction bases left unmatched: 7. Germline loops: CDR1 SNHLY, CDR2 FYNNEI. The CDR3 spans 14 residues. With 60 Vbeta and 13 Jbeta primers, the PCR was carried out. The repertoire was sequenced with immunoSEQ multiplex PCR; TCRdb's copy has only in-frame clones and lacks some. The data hold about 150,000 clones, with about two thirds observed a single time. With respect to this clone: Its target is not known.

This clonotype was sampled from a woman aged 55-70 years in good health and CMV-seropositive. The V gene is TRBV2, the J gene TRBJ2-2; 7 bases fit TRBD2. The sequencing sample was made of PBMCs. The CDR3 nucleotides are TGTGCCAGCATGGTGGGACTATGGACCGGGGAGCTGTTTTTT. Residues: CASMVGLWTGELFF.